This T cell receptor beta chain was captured in a study of blood T cell repertoires in COVID-19. Study information: COVID-19 samples, acute and convalescent, were from the United States, Italy and Spain. PBMCs, B-cell-depleted T cells, or T cells provided the cDNA or gDNA that made up the material.

Germline CDR1 is SGHNT and CDR2 is YYREEE (reference sequence). There are 15 residues in the CDR3. V shed 1 base and J shed 3 bases, with 11 bases lying between them. Original processing notes: Scientists estimated how many nucleated cells there were by amplifying reference gene primers. Measured with immunoSEQ multiplex PCR; TCRdb has only the in-frame clones, and not every one. The V and J calls and clone size are taken from that table; D and trimming were inferred from the DNA. Of roughly 250,000 clones in the sample, just under 85% were seen once. The sample was peripheral blood. The clonotype comes from a woman aged 80 or over with acute or convalescent COVID-19. J is TRBJ1-3 and V is TRBV5-4, with no clear D. The chain's CDR3 is CASSLTGIGGNTIYF. The CDR3 DNA reads TGTGCCAGCAGCTTGACGGGGATAGGTGGAAACACCATATATTTT.